The 10 T cell receptor beta chains below come from one sample, sequenced in a study of blood T cell repertoires in COVID-19. Repertoires were generated with immunoSEQ multiplex PCR, while TCRdb's copy carries only in-frame clones and drops some. The repertoire holds about 220,000 clones, with about 90% as singletons. The material sequenced was PBMCs or T cells enriched from blood (not recorded which). These receptors originate from a man aged 25-40 years who had been exposed to COVID-19.

This chain joins TRBV5-6 and TRBJ2-7; 10 bases are shared with TRBD1. The CDR3 contains 14 residues. Per germline, CDR1 SGHDT and CDR2 YYEEEE. V was clipped by 3 bases and J by 7 bases; unmatched bases: 7. The chain's CDR3 is CASSYRQGAKEQYF. The CDR3, as DNA: TGTGCCAGCAGCTACAGACAGGGGGCTAAAGAGCAGTACTTC.

This clone was counted a single time. The rearrangement links TRBV7-7 to TRBJ2-1; weak D call: TRBD2 (7 bases). Per germline, CDR1 SSHAT and CDR2 FNYEAQ (reference sequence). The CDR3 is 15 residues long. V was pared by 8 bases and J by 5 bases, with 19 bases between. The CDR3 DNA sequence: TGTGCCAGCGCGAAGCTTGCGGGGGCGAACAATGAGCAGTTCTTC. Its translation is CASAKLAGANNEQFF.

The chain uses TRBV29-1 and TRBJ2-1, with 7 bases matching TRBD1. Losses at the gene ends were 3 bases for V and 5 bases for J; bases not matched to a gene: 7. Germline values: CDR1 SQVTM, CDR2 ANQGSEA. This CDR3 has 14 residues. The CDR3 sequence is CSVDPDRPNNEQFF. CDR3 bases: TGCAGCGTTGATCCGGACAGGCCCAACAATGAGCAGTTCTTC.

The chain recombines TRBV27 with TRBJ1-1, with D hard to call. The ends were cut back, 4 bases at V and 0 bases at J, with 12 bases in the middle. The CDR3 has 15 residues. Germline V gene sequence: CDR1 MNHEY, CDR2 SMNVEV (reference sequence). In nucleotides, the CDR3 is TGTGCCAGCAGTTGGTCGGCGACAATGAACACTGAAGCTTTCTTT. Translating gives CASSWSATMNTEAFF.

The chain couples TRBV5-4 to TRBJ2-5; no firm D call. CDR3 length: 13 residues. Per germline, CDR1 SGHNT and CDR2 YYREEE (reference sequence). With 0 bases removed from V and 6 bases from J, the gap between germline ends came to 9 bases. The CDR3 coding sequence is TGTGCCAGCAGCTTGGAAGCCCTCCAGACCCAGTACTTC. It specifies CASSLEALQTQYF.

The V call is TRBV6-4, the J call TRBJ1-1; D may be TRBD1 (6 bases). CDR3 size: 13 residues. Germline CDR1 and CDR2: MRHNA and SNTAGT. Deletions cut 9 bases from V and 3 bases from J, with 14 bases between. This CDR3 reads CASLGGGYTEAFF. CDR3 nucleotides: TGTGCCAGTCTAGGGGGAGGGTACACTGAAGCTTTCTTT.

This chain links TRBV7-6 with TRBJ1-4, with D perhaps matching TRBD1 (5 bases). Germline V gene data show CDR1 as SGHVS and CDR2 as FNYEAQ. The CDR3 has 16 residues. V was shortened by 0 bases and J by 15 bases, with 23 bases between the two germline ends. The CDR3: CASSLATSGRNQGVFF. The DNA of the CDR3 is TGTGCCAGCAGCTTAGCGACTTCTGGGCGCAACCAAGGGGTGTTTTTT.

V is TRBV6-2 or TRBV6-3 and J is TRBJ1-1, with D perhaps TRBD1 (5 bases). There are 12 residues in the CDR3. V dropped 5 bases and J dropped 4 bases, with 8 bases sitting between them. Germline V lookup: CDR1 MNHEY, CDR2 SVGEGT. CDR3 in amino acids: CASSLGATEAFF. The DNA for the CDR3 is TGTGCCAGCAGTCTTGGGGCCACTGAAGCTTTCTTT.

The gene calls are TRBV19 and TRBJ2-1; TRBD1 is a possible D gene (6 bases). The CDR3 is 13 amino acids. V lost 4 bases to trimming and J lost 6 bases, with 10 bases between them. Germline CDR1 reads LNHDA; CDR2 reads SQIVND (reference sequence). The CDR3 sequence is CASSKGEINEQFF. The CDR3 nucleotides read TGTGCCAGTAGTAAGGGGGAGATCAATGAGCAGTTCTTC.

A word on this clone: One end of the junction varies from germline; a read error may be responsible. The V and J genes are TRBV19 and TRBJ1-5; D uncertain. CDR3 length: 11 residues. Germline loops: CDR1 LNHDA, CDR2 SQIVND (reference sequence). The CDR3 sequence is CASSMRGPLHF. The CDR3 DNA reads as TGTGCCAGTAGTATGAGAGGGCCCCTGCATTTT.